This is a list of T cell receptor beta chains from one sample in a study of blood T cell repertoires in COVID-19. The assay was immunoSEQ multiplex PCR, and TCRdb's table has in-frame clones only and misses some. The sample yields 200,000 to 250,000 clones, around 80% seen once. Input material: peripheral blood. All receptors come from a woman in her 70s with acute or convalescent COVID-19. Each CDR3 is given with its conserved first and last residue. The D gene is left open where the match is weak. The listing skips clone size in some rows; elsewhere it reads once, few, many or a size class.

few	-	TRBJ1-1	TRBV9	TGTGCCAGCAGCGTAGGAGCGAGGGCCGAAGCTTTCTTT	CASSVGARAEAFF
-	TRBD2	TRBJ2-3	TRBV5-1	TGCGCCAGCAGCTTAACAGCGGGGGGCCCAGATACGCAGTATTTT	CASSLTAGGPDTQYF
-	TRBD2	TRBJ2-1	TRBV5-1	TGCGCCAGCAGCTTGGAACTAGCGGGGGGTAGGAATGAGCAGTTCTTC	CASSLELAGGRNEQFF
once	-	TRBJ2-3	TRBV4-1	TGCGCCAGCAGCCAAGAGGCTTTTAGGGGGGGTTACACAGATACGCAGTATTTT	CASSQEAFRGGYTDTQYF
-	TRBD1	TRBJ1-2	TRBV28	TGTGCCAGCAGTTCGACAGGGGAAGCGCCTAACTATGGCTACACCTTC	CASSSTGEAPNYGYTF
many	TRBD2	TRBJ2-5	TRBV7-2	TGTGCCAGCAGCTTACCCCCGGGGGGTACCCAAGAGACCCAGTACTTC	CASSLPPGGTQETQYF
-	TRBD1	TRBJ1-5	TRBV19	TGTGCCAGTAGTCGGGACAGGGGGCAACAGCCCCAGCATTTT	CASSRDRGQQPQHF
once	-	TRBJ2-1	TRBV30	TGTGCCTGGAGTGTAGGAGGGGGGGGTGAGCAGTTCTTC	CAWSVGGGGEQFF
-	-	TRBJ2-7	TRBV19	TGTGCCAGTAGTATGAACCAGGGGTCCTACGAGCAGTACTTC	CASSMNQGSYEQYF
-	TRBD1	TRBJ1-4	TRBV4-3	TGCGCCAGCAGCCAAGATCGTGGGACAGCCAATGAAAAACTGTTTTTT	CASSQDRGTANEKLFF
-	TRBD2	TRBJ2-1	TRBV15	TGTGCCACCAGCAGCCTAGCGGGGGCCTACAATGAGCAGTTCTTC	CATSSLAGAYNEQFF
-	TRBD2	TRBJ2-5	TRBV11-3	TGTGCCAGCAGCTCCGGGACTAGCGGGGGGGCCGCCGAGACCCAGTACTTC	CASSSGTSGGAAETQYF
-	TRBD1	TRBJ1-1	TRBV5-1	TGCGCCAGCAGCTTGGACAGGGGATGGAGCACTGAAGCTTTCTTT	CASSLDRGWSTEAFF
-	TRBD2	TRBJ2-1	TRBV19	TGTGCCAGTAGTATCGCAGGCGGGGGGGAGTACAATGAGCAGTTCTTC	CASSIAGGGEYNEQFF
-	TRBD1	TRBJ1-4	TRBV5-5	TGTGCCAGCAGCCCGGACAGGGTTAATGAAAAACTGTTTTTT	CASSPDRVNEKLFF
-	TRBD2	TRBJ2-3	TRBV10-2	TGCGCCAGCCTTCTCCCAAGCGGGGGGGCGAAAGATACGCAGTATTTT	CASLLPSGGAKDTQYF